The sequence of this TCR beta chain was determined in a study of T-cell reconstitution after alpha-beta-depleted transplantation in children. Study observations and caveats: At one year after transplant, newly produced T cells mostly accounted for T-cell counts and diversity. In some patients, recipient T cells and intrathymic progenitors surviving conditioning explained high day-60 diversity. Reportedly, alpha-beta T cells present about two months post-transplant originated from several hundred expanded clones of graft origin.

TCRbeta library preparation incorporated unique molecular identifiers. Each CDR3 protein gets one entry after TCRdb re-called the PCR reads with MiXCR. This table has fewer than 550,000 distinct CDR3 sequences, 9.5% to 12% appearing once. The germline V gene has CDR1 MNHEY and CDR2 SVGAGI. This CDR3 contains 14 residues. The V end was cut by 3 bases, the J end by 4 bases, with 13 bases between. Worth noting for this clonotype: The antigen remains unidentified.

This chain links TRBV6-5 with TRBJ2-7; either TRBD1 or TRBD2 may supply D (5 bases each). The sequences come from PBMCs, mostly from graft donor cells, collected 180 days after TCRalphabeta/CD19-depleted stem cell transplant. This clonotype was obtained from a female patient aged 2-15 years who had a stem cell transplant for aplastic anemia, so the T cells may come from the graft donor. CDR3 in amino acids: CASSYGGNEYEQYF. CDR3 coding DNA: TGTGCCAGCAGTTATGGGGGTAATGAGTACGAGCAGTACTTC.